There are many counts of the clone carrying this T cell receptor beta chain. CDR1 and CDR2 (germline): MNHEY, SVGAGI. V was trimmed by 0 bases and J by 5 bases, leaving 14 bases between them. This CDR3 region has 15 residues. The sample originates from a study of T cells in Graves' hyperthyroidism and ophthalmopathy. RNA transcripts served as the template for amplifying TCR beta CDR3 regions. TCR CDR3 underwent first-round RT-PCR with the HTBI primer set. TCRdb processed the multiplex PCR reads anew with MiXCR; each CDR3 protein has one entry. The sample yields about 130,000 distinct CDR3 sequences, 22% seen once.

The chain links TRBV6-5 to TRBJ2-7, with D perhaps TRBD1 or TRBD2 (5 bases each). The sample comprised blood. This receptor was obtained from a woman aged 50 to 60 with Graves' hyperthyroidism that later progressed to Graves' ophthalmopathy. The CDR3 coding sequence is TGTGCCAGCAGTTACTCGAACCGAGGGGAACACGAGCAGTACTTC. Amino acids: CASSYSNRGEHEQYF.